Below are 8 T cell receptor beta chains sequenced from a single sample in a study of shared clonotypes between healthy human individuals (dated by TCRdb to 2020 to 2022). Receptor amplification or capture employed the immunoSEQ multiplex PCR assay. TCRdb re-hosts the immuneACCESS table, in-frame sequences only. Its copies lack some clones; in the studies checked, an unresolved V gene accounts for under half of them, and the cause for the rest is not known. The sample table shows under 600,000 clones, and roughly 79% are seen once. Around 13% of the sample is held by the ten biggest clonotypes. Sequencing was carried out using PBMCs. These receptors originate from a woman aged 40 to 50 in good health. Some clones in this sample may be carry-over from other donors' samples.

The rearrangement links TRBV5-1 to TRBJ2-2, with D hard to call. V shed 4 bases and J shed 6 bases, with 10 bases lying between them. This CDR3 is 13 amino acids long. Germline V gene sequence: CDR1 SGHRS, CDR2 YFSETQ. The CDR3 nucleotides are TGCGCCAGCAGCCCAATTGGGTCCGGGGAGCTGTTTTTT. This gives the protein CASSPIGSGELFF.

The chain links TRBV28 to TRBJ2-5, with no clear D. Per the germline V gene, CDR1 is MDHEN and CDR2 is SYDVKM. The CDR3 length is 15 residues. The germline V and J ends were trimmed by 5 bases and 1 base, with 14 bases remaining between them. The CDR3: CASSVGLSPQETQYF. The CDR3 DNA reads TGTGCCAGCAGTGTCGGTCTTTCACCCCAAGAGACCCAGTACTTC.

The genes are TRBV5-1 and TRBJ2-5, with TRBD2 identical over 9 bases. Germline CDR1 SGHRS, CDR2 YFSETQ. Trimming removed 6 bases from V and 1 base from J; junction bases left unmatched: 13. This CDR3 has 17 residues. The CDR3 here is CASTQGGLAGRQETQYF. As DNA, the CDR3 is TGCGCCAGCACCCAAGGGGGGCTAGCGGGGCGCCAAGAGACCCAGTACTTC.

In this sample, this clone turned up a few times. The chain joins TRBV6-1 to TRBJ1-2; tentative D call: TRBD1 (6 bases). CDR3 length: 13 residues. Germline V lookup: CDR1 MNHNS, CDR2 SASEGT. V shed 1 base and J shed 4 bases, with 7 bases lying between them. The CDR3 bases are TGTGCCAGCAGTGAAGGGGGGGCCTATGGCTACACCTTC. It yields the protein CASSEGGAYGYTF.

This clone showed up just once. The chain has TRBV29-1 and TRBJ2-5; either TRBD1 or TRBD2 may fit D (6 bases each). The J call is uncertain, as TRBJ2-7 better fits the DNA end. CDR3 length: 13 amino acids. Germline loops: CDR1 SQVTM, CDR2 ANQGSEA. CDR3 residues: CSVTGAAPYEQYF. The CDR3 coding sequence is TGCAGCGTTACGGGGGCGGCCCCTTACGAGCAGTACTTC.

The rearrangement links TRBV29-1 to TRBJ1-2, with a possible D match to TRBD1 (6 bases). Germline-derived CDR1 and CDR2 are SQVTM and ANQGSEA. The CDR3 runs to 12 residues. Trimming took 3 bases from V and 8 from J, leaving 13 bases between them. The CDR3 bases are TGCAGCGTTGAGACGGGGGGGGCCGGCTACACCTTC. Translating it yields CSVETGGAGYTF.

This clone was observed a handful of times. The chain couples TRBV11-2 to TRBJ2-7, with a weak D call TRBD2 (6 bases). This CDR3 is 16 amino acids long. Germline V CDR1 and CDR2: SGHAT, FQNNGV. Trimming stripped 5 bases from V and 0 bases from J, with 17 bases between. CDR3 in amino acids: CASSPLARVSSYEQYF. The CDR3 nucleotides are TGTGCCAGCAGCCCGCTAGCGCGAGTAAGCTCCTACGAGCAGTACTTC.

The chain carries TRBV9 and TRBJ1-2; possibly TRBD1 for D (5 bases). The CDR3 is 17 residues long. Germline-derived CDR1 and CDR2 are SGDLS and YYNGEE. V lost 1 base, J lost 8 bases, and 24 bases lay in between. CDR3 sequence reads: CASSVTQVGAKEKGYTF. The CDR3 DNA follows: TGTGCCAGCAGCGTAACCCAAGTTGGGGCAAAGGAGAAAGGCTACACCTTC. Using reference TRBV9 and TRBJ1-2 for the parts outside the CDR3, the full variable domain is DSGVTQTPKHLITATGQRVTLRCSPRSGDLSVYWYQQSLDQGLQFLIQYYNGEERAKGNILERFSAQQFPDLHSELNLSSLELGDSALYFCASSVTQVGAKEKGYTFGSGTRLTVV.